The clone carrying this T cell receptor beta chain appeared many times. Its antigen remains unknown. This sample is drawn from a study of identical twins. Whole-study results and caveats: Compared with unrelated sharing, twin-shared out-of-frame alpha sequences had more low-probability sequences.

TCRdb reprocessed the 5' RACE reads with MiXCR, giving one entry per CDR3 protein. Of nearly 250,000 distinct CDR3 sequences listed, about 7% were seen once; the top ten hold approximately 3.6%. The CDR3 has 16 amino acids. Looked up from germline, CDR1 is MGHRA and CDR2 is YSYEKL. Trimming took 3 bases from V and 5 from J, leaving 19 bases between them. This sample also belongs to another study, concerning yellow fever vaccine responses in identical twins.

The chain joins TRBV4-1 to TRBJ2-5; no firm D call. This clonotype originated in a woman aged 18-35 years in good health. The source material was memory (CD45RO+) T cells sorted from blood. The CDR3 bases are TGCGCCAGCAGCCACCTCAACATGGGCTTCGCGGAGACCCAGTACTTC. This sequence encodes CASSHLNMGFAETQYF.